These T cell receptor beta chains were read from a single sample in a study of blood T cells in healthy people across ages. TCRdb reprocessed the 5' RACE reads with MiXCR, giving one entry per CDR3 protein. The sample consists of 600,000 or so distinct CDR3 sequences, under 25% of them appearing once. The sample consisted of blood. All receptors derive from a man aged 65-85 years in good health. Both conserved end residues are part of each CDR3. Each record gives: V gene, J gene, clone size, D gene, CDR3 protein, CDR3 DNA. D genes are given only for firm matches. Expanded clones get a size class; other rows say once, few or many, or leave the size out.

TRBV10-3	TRBJ1-2	NA	TRBD1	CAIRDESLTGGRYGYTF	TGTGCCATCAGGGATGAGTCATTGACAGGGGGCCGGTATGGCTACACCTTC
TRBV29-1	TRBJ1-3	NA	TRBD1	CSASTGDIAGNTIYF	TGCAGCGCTAGTACAGGGGATATCGCTGGAAACACCATATATTTT
TRBV10-3	TRBJ1-6	many	NA	CASSVGRDNSPLHF	TGTGCCTCCTCAGTCGGGAGAGATAATTCACCCCTCCACTTT
TRBV28	TRBJ2-2	few	TRBD2	CASSFPLAGVPGELFF	TGTGCCAGCAGTTTCCCCTTAGCGGGAGTACCCGGGGAGCTGTTTTTT
TRBV29-1	TRBJ1-5	NA	TRBD1	CSVATGGSNQPQHF	TGCAGCGTTGCGACAGGGGGTAGCAATCAGCCCCAGCATTTT
TRBV7-9	TRBJ2-1	NA	NA	CASSSQGNNEQFF	TGTGCCAGCAGCTCACAGGGTAACAATGAGCAGTTCTTC
TRBV3-1	TRBJ2-7	NA	TRBD1	CASSQDLGQGALSSYEQYF	TGTGCCAGCAGCCAAGATTTGGGACAGGGGGCTCTAAGCTCCTACGAGCAGTACTTC
TRBV25-1	TRBJ2-1	NA	NA	CASTDGGWQFF	TGTGCCAGCACCGACGGCGGTTGGCAGTTCTTC
TRBV5-1	TRBJ2-1	few	TRBD2	CASSLAGLASYNEQFF	TGCGCCAGCAGCTTGGCTGGACTAGCGTCCTACAATGAGCAGTTCTTC
TRBV29-1	TRBJ2-1	few	TRBD2	CSVGASGLNEQFF	TGCAGCGTTGGGGCTAGCGGGCTAAATGAGCAGTTCTTC
TRBV5-1	TRBJ2-7	NA	TRBD2	CASSRVLAGGSHEQYF	TGCGCCAGCAGTCGGGTCCTAGCGGGAGGGTCCCACGAGCAGTACTTC